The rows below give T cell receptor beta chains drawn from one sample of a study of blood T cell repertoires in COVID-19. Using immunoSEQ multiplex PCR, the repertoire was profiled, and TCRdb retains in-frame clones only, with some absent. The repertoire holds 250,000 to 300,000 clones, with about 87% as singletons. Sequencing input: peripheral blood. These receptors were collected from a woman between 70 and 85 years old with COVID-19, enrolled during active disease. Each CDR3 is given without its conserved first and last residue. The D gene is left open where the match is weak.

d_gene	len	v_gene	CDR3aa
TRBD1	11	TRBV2	ASAEDRVEPQF
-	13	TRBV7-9	ASSSGLSSNQPQH
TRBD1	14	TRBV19	ASSTSGQGFYNEQF
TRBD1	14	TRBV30	AWIWGTGGMNTEAF
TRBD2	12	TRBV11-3	ASSRAGPTDTQY
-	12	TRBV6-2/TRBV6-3	ASSYPGTMGKLF
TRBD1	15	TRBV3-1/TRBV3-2	ASSLLSRGLGANVLT
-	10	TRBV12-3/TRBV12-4	ASNPFGDTQY
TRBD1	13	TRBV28	ASSPSGQGLGEAF
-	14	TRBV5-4	ASSPTGHSSYNEQF
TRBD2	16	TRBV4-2	ASSLSFGGLAGGVEQF
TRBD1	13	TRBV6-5	ASRTDRDRGYEQY
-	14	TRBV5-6	ASSMDGRGGNEKLF
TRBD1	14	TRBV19	ASRPLPGTGDNEQF
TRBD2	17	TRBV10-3	AISGKGAGGPPGAYEQY
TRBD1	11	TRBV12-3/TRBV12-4	ASSAQGNYGYT
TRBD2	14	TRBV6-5	ASSYSGGLGTGELF
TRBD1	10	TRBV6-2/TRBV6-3	ASGYRGSGYT
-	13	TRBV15	ATSEARGSYNEQF
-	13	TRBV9	ASSVTEISTDTQY
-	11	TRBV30	AVAQASGNTIY
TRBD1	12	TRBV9	ASSLQGEPYEQY
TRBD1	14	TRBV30	AWSVGDRVAGNTIY
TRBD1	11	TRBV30	ASPRVGGRVLT
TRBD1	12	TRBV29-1	SVVGTGGRETQY
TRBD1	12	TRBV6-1	ASSQDRGSTEAF
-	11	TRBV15	ATSRNPSYEQY
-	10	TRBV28	ASSFRDYGYT
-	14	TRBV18	ASSPPSAGAGNTIY
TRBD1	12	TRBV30	AWTFRDRNVEQY
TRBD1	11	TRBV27	ASAWDRSYGYT
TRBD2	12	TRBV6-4	ASSVGGSYNEQF
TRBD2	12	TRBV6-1	ASSDGLVVNIQY
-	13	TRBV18	ASSPSEAYNSPLH
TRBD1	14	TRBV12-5	ASGLETGGSYNEQF
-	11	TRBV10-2	ASSVERDSPLH
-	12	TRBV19	ASSMADHYYGYT
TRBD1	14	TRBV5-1	ASSLRSGGERNGYT
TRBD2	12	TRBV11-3	ASSLEPREGEQY
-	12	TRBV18	ASSPPTRGYGYT
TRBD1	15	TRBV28	ASSQGTGIPMNTEAF
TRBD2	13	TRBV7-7	ASSPGSGRANEQF
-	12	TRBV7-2	ASSLDSSITEAF
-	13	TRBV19	ASSIRPRGTGELF
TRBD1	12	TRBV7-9	ASSLGDRVTEAF
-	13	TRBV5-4	ASSLAGASNTEAF
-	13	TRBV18	ASSPRGRGNTEAF